What follows are 27 T cell receptor beta chains derived from one specimen sequenced in a study of T cell responses to AZD1222 COVID-19 vaccine (dated by TCRdb to the early 2020s). The time point label, as the study defines it: baseline before first vaccination. Libraries were constructed by the immunoSEQ multiplex PCR assay. In its TCRdb copy, this immuneACCESS table keeps in-frame sequences only and misses some clones. Where compared with another copy, unresolved V genes explain less than half of these, and the others have no known cause. The sample contains about 150,000 clones, 88% of them found a single time. Less than 3.5% of the sample is taken by the ten largest. The sequencing used peripheral blood, collected on day 0 of AZD1222 vaccination. The receptors stem from an adult in good health.

The V and J genes are TRBV4-1 and TRBJ2-4; D may be TRBD1 (6 bases). The CDR3 is 14 residues long. V was clipped by 3 bases and J by 4 bases, with 10 bases between them. Per germline, CDR1 MGHRA and CDR2 YSYEKL. The CDR3 protein is CASSQGGQKNIQYF. CDR3 sequence (DNA): TGCGCCAGCAGCCAGGGCGGACAGAAAAACATTCAGTACTTC.

This clone is medium-sized (0.01 to 0.1%) within its sample. The chain has TRBV9 and TRBJ1-6; TRBD1 aligns across 8 bases. Germline values: CDR1 SGDLS, CDR2 YYNGEE. The CDR3 is 14 amino acids. V was pared by 3 bases and J by 8 bases, with 4 bases of the junction left unmatched. Here the CDR3 reads CASSADRDHSPLHF. The CDR3 bases are TGTGCCAGCAGCGCGGACAGGGATCATTCACCCCTCCACTTT.

This clone has only a few counts. V is TRBV6-5 and J is TRBJ1-3; TRBD1 might be the D (5 bases). This CDR3 is 14 amino acids long. Germline CDR1 reads MNHEY; CDR2 reads SVGAGI. Trimming removed 6 bases from V and 0 bases from J, with 9 bases in between. The CDR3 DNA is TGTGCCAGCAGCCCAGGGAGCTCTGGAAACACCATATATTTT. Translation gives CASSPGSSGNTIYF.

The chain uses TRBV7-8 and TRBJ1-3; maybe TRBD1 (5 bases). Germline V gene data show CDR1 as SGHVS and CDR2 as FQNEAQ. The length of the CDR3 is 16 residues. Trimming took 5 bases from V and 2 from J, leaving 16 bases between them. The CDR3 reads CASSPEIQVTGNTIYF. The CDR3 bases are TGTGCCAGCAGCCCAGAGATACAGGTCACTGGAAACACCATATATTTT.

This clone occurred once. The chain uses TRBV6-5 and TRBJ1-5, with 7 positions matching TRBD1. This CDR3 is 15 amino acids long. J gave up 4 bases and V 7 bases, and 10 bases lay outside the gene matches. Germline assignment: CDR1 MNHEY and CDR2 SVGAGI. The CDR3 protein is CASTIPGQQNQPQHF. The CDR3 nucleotides are TGTGCCAGCACCATACCGGGACAGCAGAATCAGCCCCAGCATTTT.

J is TRBJ2-5 and V is TRBV6-5; D is perhaps TRBD2 (6 bases). CDR3 size: 14 residues. V was clipped by 5 bases and J by 5 bases, with 15 bases between them. Germline-derived CDR1 and CDR2 are MNHEY and SVGAGI. This CDR3 reads CASSKRSGVETQYF. In nucleotides, the CDR3 is TGTGCCAGCAGTAAAAGGTCGGGGGTGGAGACCCAGTACTTC.

This clone turned up a few times. The V call is TRBV7-2, the J call TRBJ2-1; TRBD1 matches 7 bases. The CDR3 sequence is 15 residues long. The V and J ends lost 4 bases and 8 bases, in that order; junction bases with no gene match: 11. Germline V gives CDR1 SGHTA, CDR2 FQGNSA. CDR3 residues: CASSSAGTVFDEQFF. The DNA for the CDR3 is TGTGCCAGCAGCTCCGCCGGGACAGTATTCGATGAGCAGTTCTTC.

The CDR3 sequence is CASSLSGWGTNQETQYF. Here the CDR3 DNA reads TGTGCCAGCAGTTTATCTGGTTGGGGGACTAACCAAGAGACCCAGTACTTC. The J gene is TRBJ2-5, the V gene TRBV27; 7 nucleotides agree with TRBD2. This CDR3 region has 17 residues. Germline V lookup: CDR1 MNHEY, CDR2 SMNVEV (reference sequence). The ends lost 0 bases at V and 0 bases at J; junction bases unmatched: 7.

The J gene is TRBJ1-3, the V gene TRBV10-3; no reliable D call. There are 11 residues in the CDR3. CDR1 is ENHRY, CDR2 SYGVKD, per germline. Deletions cut 7 bases from V and 4 bases from J, with 5 bases between. For the CDR3, the DNA is TGTGCCATCAAAGGAGGAAACACCATATATTTT. It translates to CAIKGGNTIYF.

The chain combines TRBV18 with TRBJ2-7, with 7 bases lining up with TRBD2. Germline V gives CDR1 KGHSH, CDR2 LQKENI. V was pared by 3 bases and J by 6 bases, with 11 bases of the junction left unmatched. CDR3 length: 15 residues. CDR3 coding DNA: TGTGCCAGCTCACCGACGGCAGGTACGGGGGGCGAGCAGTACTTC. It is translated as CASSPTAGTGGEQYF.

The chain is built from TRBV4-3 and TRBJ2-3; D is possibly TRBD2 (5 bases). V lost 0 bases and J lost 5, with 15 bases in between. The CDR3 covers 16 residues. Germline CDR1 reads LGHNA; CDR2 reads YSLEER. The CDR3 nucleotides read TGCGCCAGCAGCCAAGATCGAGGAGGCACCGGAGATACGCAGTATTTT. Protein sequence: CASSQDRGGTGDTQYF.

The rearrangement joins TRBV3-1 (or the pseudogene TRBV3-2) to TRBJ2-3, with a possible D match to TRBD1 (6 bases). V lost 0 bases, J lost 8 bases, and 18 bases lay in between. Germline values: CDR1 LGHDT, CDR2 YNNKEL (reference sequence). This CDR3 spans 16 amino acids. This chain's CDR3 is CASSQDLGLGASTQYF. The CDR3 nucleotides read TGTGCCAGCAGCCAAGATCTAGGTCTGGGGGCCTCTACGCAGTATTTT.

V is TRBV3-1 (or the pseudogene TRBV3-2) and J is TRBJ1-4; no firm D call. Trimming took off 8 bases at V and 4 bases at J, with 14 bases between the two ends. CDR1 is LGHDT and CDR2 is YNNKEL in the germline V gene (reference sequence). The CDR3 spans 14 residues. The CDR3 bases are TGTGCCAGCCGTCTGGGAAGGGTTAATGAAAAACTGTTTTTT. Encoded protein: CASRLGRVNEKLFF.

The chain has TRBV6-2 or TRBV6-3 and TRBJ1-2; D call uncertain. V lost 4 bases to trimming and J lost 3 bases, with 9 bases between them. There are 13 residues in the CDR3. The germline V gene has CDR1 MNHEY and CDR2 SVGEGT. CDR3 loop: CASSSTGYYGYTF. For the CDR3, the DNA is TGTGCCAGCAGTTCGACCGGCTACTATGGCTACACCTTC.

The CDR3 here is CASRPGQGAYNEQFF. The CDR3 DNA reads as TGTGCCAGCAGACCGGGACAGGGGGCTTACAATGAGCAGTTCTTC. The genes are TRBV27 and TRBJ2-1; 12 bases align to TRBD1. Germline loops: CDR1 MNHEY, CDR2 SMNVEV (reference sequence). The CDR3 covers 15 residues. With V trimmed by 6 bases and J by 4 bases, 4 bases remained unmatched.

This clone was recorded once. The rearrangement links TRBV7-8 to TRBJ1-5; no clear D gene. Per the germline V gene, CDR1 is SGHVS and CDR2 is FQNEAQ. This CDR3 has 14 amino acids. V lost 5 bases and J lost 6, with 14 bases in between. CDR3: CASSPGGIRQPQHF. The CDR3 region has the DNA TGTGCCAGCAGCCCAGGAGGGATTCGTCAGCCCCAGCATTTT.

V and J are TRBV12-3 or TRBV12-4 and TRBJ2-7, with TRBD2 as a possible D gene (5 bases). V was cut by 4 bases and J by 5 bases, with 12 bases left in between. The CDR3 spans 13 residues. CDR3 bases: TGTGCCAGCAGTTCGAGCAGCGGTCACGAGCAGTACTTC. Its protein is CASSSSSGHEQYF.

The rearrangement uses TRBV7-2 and TRBJ2-7, with a tentative D call TRBD2 (6 bases). Germline V lookup: CDR1 SGHTA, CDR2 FQGNSA. The CDR3 totals 14 residues. Trimming took off 1 base at V and 2 bases at J, with 9 bases between the two ends. The chain's CDR3 is CASSLDGGPYEQYF. The CDR3 DNA reads TGTGCCAGCAGCTTAGACGGGGGACCCTACGAGCAGTACTTC.

This chain uses TRBV18 with TRBJ1-1; a possible D gene is TRBD1 (6 bases). V was shortened by 8 bases and J by 4 bases, with 17 bases between the two germline ends. The CDR3 is 14 residues long. CDR1 is KGHSH and CDR2 is LQKENI in the germline V gene. The CDR3 sequence: CASDRGGFATEAFF. CDR3 coding DNA: TGTGCCAGCGACCGTGGGGGCTTCGCCACTGAAGCTTTCTTT.

The chain links TRBV2 to TRBJ1-4, with unresolved D. The germline V gene encodes CDR1 SNHLY and CDR2 FYNNEI. V lost 7 bases, J lost 4 bases, and 10 bases lay in between. The CDR3 extends over 13 amino acids. The CDR3 sequence is CASKTDINEKLFF. The CDR3 nucleotides are TGTGCCAGCAAAACAGACATTAATGAAAAACTGTTTTTT.

This clone was recorded a few times. The chain has TRBV14 and TRBJ2-3; no clear D gene. V gave up 0 bases and J gave up 2 bases, with 9 bases separating them. This CDR3 region has 15 residues. Germline values: CDR1 SGHDN, CDR2 FVKESK. The CDR3 region has the DNA TGTGCCAGCAGCCAAGATGGCAGCTTCACAGATACGCAGTATTTT. As protein: CASSQDGSFTDTQYF.

The chain combines TRBV11-2 with TRBJ2-1; 7 bases are a match to TRBD1. Germline CDR1 is SGHAT and CDR2 is FQNNGV. The CDR3 is made up of 13 amino acids. V shed 6 bases, J shed 3 bases, and the junction held 2 bases outside the gene matches. The CDR3 reads CASRQGNYNEQFF. The DNA of the CDR3 is TGTGCCAGCAGACAGGGGAACTACAATGAGCAGTTCTTC.

The V gene is TRBV6-2 or TRBV6-3, the J gene TRBJ1-1; no reliable D call. The ends were cut back, 2 bases at V and 6 bases at J, with 10 bases in the middle. CDR1 is MNHEY and CDR2 is SVGEGT in the germline V gene. This CDR3 contains 13 residues. CDR3 sequence reads: CASSYGVGPEAFF. Here the CDR3 DNA reads TGTGCCAGCAGTTACGGGGTTGGGCCTGAAGCTTTCTTT.

This rearrangement joins TRBV12-3 or TRBV12-4 to TRBJ1-4; tentative D call: TRBD1 (6 bases). Trimming stripped 6 bases from V and 8 bases from J, with 10 bases between. The CDR3 totals 12 residues. The CDR3 spells CASRKGGEKLFF. CDR3 sequence (DNA): TGTGCCAGCAGAAAAGGGGGGGAAAAACTGTTTTTT.

This chain uses TRBV11-2 with TRBJ1-1; D might be TRBD1 (5 bases). Looked up from germline, CDR1 is SGHAT and CDR2 is FQNNGV. Trimming took 1 base from V and 4 from J, leaving 13 bases between them. This CDR3 is built from 15 residues. CDR3 bases: TGTGCCAGCAGCTTAGTCGAGGGGTGGGTCACTGAAGCTTTCTTT. Its translation: CASSLVEGWVTEAFF.

CDR3 loop: CASSFGPGETQYF. CDR3 bases: TGTGCCAGCAGCTTTGGCCCGGGGGAGACCCAGTACTTC. The chain carries TRBV7-3 and TRBJ2-5, with D possibly matching TRBD2 (5 bases). V lost 3 bases and J lost 5, with 10 bases in between. Germline lookup yields CDR1 SGHTA and CDR2 FQGTGA. This CDR3 contains 13 residues.

Regarding this clone: In this CDR3 the conserved last residue, phenylalanine or tryptophan, is missing, so a read error is likely. V usage is TRBV6-2 or TRBV6-3 and J usage is TRBJ2-7; 10 bases are shared with TRBD2. The length of the CDR3 is 16 residues. In germline, CDR1 is MNHEY, CDR2 SVGEGT. Trimming at V came to 4 bases and at J to 2 bases, leaving 8 bases not matched to a gene. CDR3 sequence (DNA): TGTGCCAGCAGTTTTCCAGCGGGGGGGAACCCCTACGAGCAGTACCTC. Translated: CASSFPAGGNPYEQYL.